This T cell receptor (beta chain) was retrieved from a study of blood T cell repertoires in COVID-19. In the study overall: PBMCs, B-cell-depleted T cells, or T cells provided the cDNA or gDNA that made up the material.

In the original workflow: Reference gene primer amplification in the assay estimated nucleated cell counts. Profiled with immunoSEQ multiplex PCR; TCRdb holds only in-frame clones, not every one. Clonal size and the V and J genes are those of that table, whereas D and trimming came from the DNA. The sample lists over 200,000 clones, approximately 89% occurring once. Cohort assignment relied on participant-reported clinical history. No more than 2 weeks before study entry, exposed participants had met a case of COVID-19. The sequenced sample was PBMCs or T cells enriched from blood (not recorded which). The TCR comes from a woman in her thirties who had been exposed to COVID-19.

This CDR3 reads CSVFLPTSSYNEQFF. The CDR3, as DNA: TGCAGCGTTTTCCTACCGACTAGCTCCTACAATGAGCAGTTCTTC. The chain uses TRBV29-1 and TRBJ2-1; D is possibly TRBD2 (6 bases). V lost 5 bases and J lost 0, with 14 bases in between. Germline CDR1 SQVTM, CDR2 ANQGSEA. This CDR3 has 15 amino acids.